Listed here is a single TCR beta chain. Its antigen is currently unknown. The length of the CDR3 is 15 residues. The germline CDR1 and CDR2 sequences are SGDLS and YYNGEE. J was trimmed by 8 bases and V by 4 bases; bases with no gene match: 11. These data originate in a study of cytomegalovirus exposure and HLA in healthy donors. On the study more broadly: A previous analysis identified approximately 110 million unique TCR beta sequences derived from around 180 million T cells.

The study's findings and limits: Earlier analysis looked at TCR beta V segments, and most were productive about 87% or about 30% of the time. Later analysis indicated greater clonal expansion among HLA-associated TCR beta chains than among equally common other chains. In vitro testing confirmed a few CMV-associated chains as specific for CMV antigens.

The study ran its PCR with 60 Vbeta and 13 Jbeta primers. Clones were read by immunoSEQ multiplex PCR, and TCRdb kept only the in-frame ones, dropping some. The table lists about 190,000 clones, about four fifths of them singletons, with about 5.6% in the top ten. The chain links TRBV9 to TRBJ1-3; 8 nucleotides agree with TRBD1. This TCR was sampled from a woman in her twenties or thirties in good health and CMV-seropositive. The specimen sequenced was PBMCs. CDR3: CASSTQDREGDTIYF. The CDR3 DNA sequence: TGTGCCAGCAGCACCCAGGACAGGGAGGGAGACACCATATATTTT. The full variable domain, completed using reference TRBV9 and TRBJ1-3, is DSGVTQTPKHLITATGQRVTLRCSPRSGDLSVYWYQQSLDQGLQFLIQYYNGEERAKGNILERFSAQQFPDLHSELNLSSLELGDSALYFCASSTQDREGDTIYFGEGSWLTVV.